The present T cell receptor beta chain was sequenced within a study of cytomegalovirus exposure and HLA in healthy donors (dated by TCRdb to 2016 to 2017). Study-wide context: An earlier analysis of about 530 of the donors reported about 280 Gb of sequence data and 117 million unique TCR beta sequences obtained from some 170 million T cells. The genetic ancestry cluster associated with self-reported Caucasian donors included around four fifths of the roughly 360 genotyped donors. All discovery cohort repertoires had been generated using a single sequencing platform. Four or five DR-DQ haplotypes were treated as single units for association and clustering because of strong linkage in the cohort. The study aimed to test whether signatures of past pathogen exposure could be identified by cataloging public T cell receptors. Alongside the repertoire data, information on donor age, sex, ethnicity and CMV serostatus was compiled. Using immunosequencing, the study profiled T cell repertoires from fewer than 700 subjects and related those repertoires to cytomegalovirus serostatus. Roughly 310 gigabases of sequencing data and tens of millions of unique TCR sequences were included in an early release covering several hundred HLA-typed donors. In the later analysis, no new phenotypic data were used to find candidate immune exposures; instead, reliance was placed on TCR beta sequences and their occurrence across donors. An earlier analysis of some 500 of the donors used high-throughput TCR beta sequencing to judge whether each TCR beta V gene segment behaved as functional or pseudogenic. Across around 400 genotyped donors of the cohort, an average of about 220,000 unique TCR beta nucleotide sequences per donor were sequenced, and 15% to 20% of those sequences were non-productive. A later genetic analysis took genome-wide SNP genotypes for about 60% of the roughly 670 donors and used that subset as a discovery cohort. Along with the approximately 700-subject first cohort, a separate validation cohort of about 110 different subjects was used. Typing coverage varied by locus: about 620-630 donors for A, B, C, DRB1 and DQB1; under 550 for DQA1; 600 to 610 for DPA1; approximately 450 for DPB1. HLA typing included class I and class II loci at four-digit resolution. To predict cytomegalovirus infection status, the study combined high-throughput TCR immunosequencing, statistical association of individual TCRs with disease status, and machine learning. In a later analysis, previously published TCR beta repertoires from hundreds of donors were re-analyzed and high-resolution HLA genotyping was added so that TCR occurrence patterns could be studied.

The cohort comprised under 700 healthy bone marrow donors. At the time of sampling, every cohort member was nominally healthy, though immune exposures that went unrecorded were likely present. The donor was CMV seronegative and was included in the group of several hundred seronegative cohort members. A peripheral blood sample was collected from each donor, and TCR beta sequencing was performed on peripheral blood mononuclear cells. The Qiagen DNeasy Blood Extraction Kit was used to extract genomic DNA from the blood cell samples. The library was produced with the immunoSEQ multiplex PCR assay. A mixture of 60 forward primers for TCR Vbeta segments and 13 reverse primers for TCR Jbeta segments was used in the multiplex PCR. The CDR3 region of rearranged TCR beta genes was amplified from genomic DNA by a multiplex PCR assay. The amplified TCR beta libraries were sequenced on the Illumina HiSeq System as 87-base-pair reads. The paper's processing steps were these. A later analysis tallied 75 million to 95 million unique TCR beta chains across the approximately 670 repertoires, and roughly 11 million of those chains were shared by two or more donors. Raw reads were error-corrected and collapsed into unique sequences by a nearest-neighbor algorithm in which closely related sequences were merged to remove PCR and sequencing errors. V, D and J gene segments were assigned by aligning CDR3 sequences to IMGT reference sequences. For a sequence to be retained, a match of at least six nucleotides was required to both a V gene segment and a J gene segment. A rearrangement counted as productive if the CDR3 had no stop codons and remained in frame with V and J, and every other rearrangement counted as non-productive. CDR3 was defined by IMGT convention, running from the second conserved V-encoded cysteine to the conserved J-encoded phenylalanine. Sequences without an unambiguous match to a single V gene segment were excluded from the earlier analysis of 450 to 750 of the donors. In an earlier analysis of approximately 590 of the donors, a V segment was called functional when productive rearrangements were above 56.7%, and segregating when the standard deviation between donors exceeded 5%. A statistical classification framework was built for diagnosing cytomegalovirus status from the catalog of TCR beta chain sequences. In a later analysis, V and J genes were assigned by comparing TCR nucleotide sequences against IMGT/GENE-DB human TR gene sequences. In a later analysis, CDR3 sequences and most-parsimonious VDJ recombination scenarios were assigned using the TCRdist pipeline. In a later analysis, each TCR beta chain was defined by its CDR3 amino acid sequence together with its V-gene family, and reads lacking a unique V-gene family were excluded. In a later analysis, approximately 640 highly shared, low-generation-probability nucleotide sequences were removed to address suspected cross-contamination and a sequencing artifact. A later analysis calculated a clonal expansion index for each public chain from normalized within-repertoire ranks of inferred template counts. In a later analysis, generation probabilities were computed using a VDJ recombination model fitted to out-of-frame rearrangements, and the results were checked against IGoR. Hypergeometric tests were used in a later analysis to score TCR-TCR, TCR-HLA and TCR-CMV co-occurrence, with a repertoire-size bias correction applied to the TCR pairs. To estimate false discovery rates, a later analysis permuted the HLA or CMV assignments 20 times. In a later analysis, co-occurring TCRs were grouped using DBSCAN, with TCRdist sequence similarity added in when clustering inside HLA-allele-positive subsets. Repertoires with fewer than 30,000 or more than 120,000 public chains, plus five repertoires with anomalous nucleotide sharing, were excluded from co-occurrence clustering. Imported from immuneACCESS, the table was reduced by TCRdb to in-frame sequences with V and J called. These copies leave out some clones; in studies compared against another copy, an unresolved V gene accounts for under half, and the cause of the remainder is not known. That table gives V, J and clone size, and the DNA gave D and trimming. The sample records around 85,000 clones, around 77% of which are singletons. The ten largest clones capture about 6.8% of the sample.

Turning to this clone: Its antigen is not yet known. The record has no base qualities; no much larger clone is one base away.

V and J lose 4 bases and 0 bases, and a span of 10 bases separates them. The CDR3 covers 14 residues, taking in both the cysteine and the phenylalanine. CDR3 DNA only is kept here, 42 bases in frame from base 1. According to the germline V gene, CDR1 reads WSHSY and CDR2 reads SAAADI. Overall study outcomes, separate from this receptor: In a later genetic analysis, fewer N-insertions in productive TCRs were reported among donors in an Asian-associated ancestry cluster than the approximately 670-donor mean. Because HLA typing was missing for some donors at each locus, association tests included only the typed subset. A group of highly shared sequence variants was considered likely to be a technical artifact of the sequencing pipeline. The cohort was sequenced for TCR beta chains only, and without alpha or paired-chain data the features that could be detected were limited. Several of the top co-occurrence clusters appeared to be linked to parvovirus B19, influenza, CMV and Epstein-Barr virus, according to a later analysis. Because counts were too low, more than 15 rarely observed V segments, including chromosome 9 orphons, were excluded from the earlier analysis of roughly 580 of the donors. A later analysis found that most CMV-associated TCR beta chains appeared HLA-restricted, with HLA associations seemingly driven largely by CMV exposure. A further reported finding was that TCR beta sequences accurately predicted the HLA-A and HLA-B alleles for most subjects in the first cohort. In vitro tests confirmed that a few of the cytomegalovirus-associated TCR beta chains recognize cytomegalovirus antigens. In a later genetic analysis, a missense DCLRE1C variant was associated with V-gene and J-gene trimming of TCR beta chains, and the association was replicated in an independent cohort. Broadly in line with IMGT annotations, most TCR beta V segments showed up in productive rearrangements about 90% or about 30% of the time in an earlier analysis of 587 of the donors. In a later analysis, the rate of TCR association differed among HLA loci, with DRB1 alleles having the most associated TCRs and HLA-C alleles having the fewest. Most TCR sequences were seen in very few donors, while some public TCRs were found in many individuals. A total of some 180 TCR beta chains were listed by the study as associated with cytomegalovirus. Roughly uniform sequencing depth across donors was assumed in presence/absence analyses, although this assumption may not hold. Linkage disequilibrium might explain the correlated functional status among segregating V segments, but an unknown experimental factor could not be excluded. In a later analysis, 15,000 to 20,000 TCR beta sequences were associated with specific HLA alleles at a false discovery rate of 0.05. Cytomegalovirus status was reported to be diagnosed by the classifier with high specificity and sensitivity in both the original and validation cohorts. Strong co-occurrence of HLA alleles, especially DR and DQ, made assigning TCR associations to individual alleles difficult. Because the 87-base-pair reads could not distinguish some IMGT-functional V segments, including TRBV6-2 and TRBV6-3, those segments were excluded. In a later analysis, HLA-associated TCR beta chains were found to be more clonally expanded and to have lower generation probabilities than equally common non-associated chains. The only immune exposure information available for the cohort was CMV serostatus. It was suggested by the authors that the approach could potentially be generalized to other disease states and immunological phenotypes.

This receptor was taken from a man younger than 40 in good health and CMV-seronegative. The V and J genes are TRBV10-2 and TRBJ2-7; TRBD1 is possibly the D segment (6 matching bases). Sequencing input: PBMCs. The DNA reads as follows: TGCGCCAGCAGTGGGGGACACCTCTCCTACGAGCAGTACTTC. This codes for CASSGGHLSYEQYF.